These T cell receptor beta chains were read from a single sample in a study of blood T cell dynamics during melanoma immunotherapy. Sequencing used immunoSEQ multiplex PCR; TCRdb keeps in-frame clones, though not all of them. The sample has some 11,000 clones, roughly 83% seen once. The specimen was blood, collected from a patient treated with checkpoint blockade. These receptors were obtained from a human donor with melanoma. CDR3s include the opening cysteine and the closing phenylalanine or tryptophan. The order of the fields is V gene, CDR3 length, clone size, J gene, CDR3 protein. The size entry is marked missing in some rows and otherwise reads once, few, many or a size class.

TRBV21-1	11	-	TRBJ2-1	CASSKDNEQFF
TRBV11-2	15	-	TRBJ2-7	CASSFRDRGAYEQYF
TRBV5-1	16	-	TRBJ2-6	CASSPPLQGAANVLTF
TRBV7-2	13	-	TRBJ1-6	CASSSDYNSPLHF
TRBV5-4	15	once	TRBJ1-2	CASSSRTGSDYGYTF
TRBV6-6	13	-	TRBJ1-1	CASRPDVNTEAFF
TRBV15	17	-	TRBJ2-5	CATSRPTGGAGQETQYF
TRBV6-6	12	-	TRBJ2-7	CASSSDSYEQYF
TRBV6-5	16	-	TRBJ1-2	CASSYSRWTSNYGYTF
TRBV7-9	13	-	TRBJ2-2	CASSDEGTGELFF
TRBV2	13	-	TRBJ1-3	CASTRGIANTIYF
TRBV19	12	-	TRBJ1-1	CASSNVGIEAFF
TRBV11-2	14	-	TRBJ1-2	CASSLARGDYGYTF
TRBV19	16	few	TRBJ1-5	CASSPHPDSSNQPQHF
TRBV6-1	12	-	TRBJ2-5	CASSTSRETQYF
TRBV6-1	14	-	TRBJ2-5	CASILDWGKETQYF
TRBV4-1	16	few	TRBJ2-7	CASSQDGGGVSYEQYF
TRBV9	13	-	TRBJ2-7	CASNLGGSEEQYF
TRBV5-4	17	-	TRBJ2-5	CASSSNVGTSAEETQYF
TRBV5-1	16	-	TRBJ2-3	CASSLDGGTSTDTQYF
TRBV7-9	19	once	TRBJ2-2	CASSPSYPSGTRDTGELFF
TRBV27	13	-	TRBJ2-1	CASSFGPYNEQFF
TRBV7-2	15	once	TRBJ2-7	CASSPRTSGSYEQYF
TRBV28	13	-	TRBJ1-5	CASRSVGNQPQHF
TRBV5-8	16	few	TRBJ1-5	CASSSGGAYSNQPQHF
TRBV9	15	-	TRBJ2-3	CASSVAPSSTDTQYF
TRBV7-6	15	medium-sized	TRBJ1-1	CASSLSGRGGTEAFF
TRBV6-1	14	-	TRBJ2-2	CASRPRPNTGELFF
TRBV4-3	16	-	TRBJ1-2	CASSQEGKRKDYGYTF
TRBV7-9	15	-	TRBJ1-1	CASSSGGRGNTEAFF